The T cell receptor (beta chain) described here comes from a study of beta chain features in type 1 diabetes. Study as a whole: All samples combined gave fewer than 110 million sorted cells for examination.

Findings and caveats of the study: A cDNA-based sequencing approach could over-represent cells with high TCR expression. Within each of all four CD4+ subsets, Type 1 diabetes patients had TCRB CDR3s that were moderately but significantly shorter. It was not settled here whether HLA type affects TCRB rearrangement.

Concerning this clone: The antigen is not known. Within the sample, other DNA sequences also encode this same CDR3.

As every portion of the isolated RNA was reverse transcribed, the sequencing read expressed TCRB transcripts. Measured with immunoSEQ multiplex PCR; TCRdb has only the in-frame clones, and not every one. Counted here are about 320,000 clones, around 15% occurring once; the ten biggest clones make up more than 6.5%. Germline V CDR1 and CDR2: SGHTA, FQGNSA. With 2 bases removed from V and 4 bases from J, the gap between germline ends came to 6 bases. CDR3 size: 13 residues. This TCR came from a man aged 25-45 years in good health. The gene calls are TRBV7-2 and TRBJ1-3; no clear D. Sequenced material: central memory CD4+ T cells from blood. The CDR3 spells CASSLTLGNTIYF. CDR3 sequence (DNA): TGTGCCAGCAGCTTAACTCTAGGAAACACCATATATTTT.